This entry is about one T cell receptor (beta chain). Antigen: not known. The study treated chemo-refractory metastatic non-small-cell lung cancer patients with focal radiation plus ipilimumab CTLA-4 blockade. This sample stems from a study of radiotherapy plus CTLA-4 blockade in lung cancer. The wider study: Objective responses were seen in about a sixth of patients, disease control in around 31%.

The study's findings and limits: Blood saw expansion of tumor-derived TCR clones after radiotherapy plus ipilimumab. Early blood T cell clone dynamics reportedly forecast response best, with interferon-beta.

Data came from immunoSEQ multiplex PCR; TCRdb stores just in-frame clones and leaves some out. The table lists around 49,000 clones, around 83% of them singletons, with 28% in the top ten. Germline lookup yields CDR1 MDHEN and CDR2 SYDVKM. V was cut by 4 bases and J by 3 bases, with 15 bases left in between. This CDR3 comprises 15 residues. The sample consisted of peripheral blood, taken from a patient treated with radiotherapy plus ipilimumab. The sequence was collected from a human donor with non-small cell lung cancer whose response to radiotherapy plus ipilimumab could not be evaluated. The chain employs TRBV28 and TRBJ1-1; D remains unclear. Here the CDR3 DNA reads TGTGCCAGCAGTTCCCCCTCCCGCCGGGACACTGAAGCTTTCTTT. It is translated as CASSSPSRRDTEAFF.